This TCR beta chain was observed in a study of T-cell reconstitution after alpha-beta-depleted transplantation in children. Preparation of the TCRbeta library was carried out with unique molecular identifiers. Via MiXCR, TCRdb re-called the PCR reads, giving one row per CDR3 protein. The sample has 200,000 to 250,000 distinct CDR3 sequences, approximately 10% seen once. This clonotype has ten or more counts. The CDR3 totals 14 residues. The germline CDR1 and CDR2 sequences are MDHEN and SYDVKM. V shed 5 bases and J 7 bases; nucleotides not matched to a gene: 8. The chain recombines TRBV28 with TRBJ2-3; TRBD2 aligns across 8 bases. This TCR came from a child under three years old with acute myeloid leukemia, due to receive a stem cell transplant. The sample here was PBMCs, taken before TCRalphabeta/CD19-depleted stem cell transplant. The CDR3 loop reads CASSQTGTRHTQYF. The DNA of the CDR3 is TGTGCCAGCAGTCAAACCGGGACTAGACATACGCAGTATTTT.